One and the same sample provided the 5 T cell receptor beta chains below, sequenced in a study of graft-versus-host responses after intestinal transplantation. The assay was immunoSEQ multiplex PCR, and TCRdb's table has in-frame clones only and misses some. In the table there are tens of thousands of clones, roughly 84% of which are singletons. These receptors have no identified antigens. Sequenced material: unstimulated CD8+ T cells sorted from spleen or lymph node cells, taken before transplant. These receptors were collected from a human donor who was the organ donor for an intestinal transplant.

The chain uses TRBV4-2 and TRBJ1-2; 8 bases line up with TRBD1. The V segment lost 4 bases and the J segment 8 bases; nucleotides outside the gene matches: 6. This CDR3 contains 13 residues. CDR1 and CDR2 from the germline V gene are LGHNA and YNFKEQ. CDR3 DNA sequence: TGTGCCAGCAGCCTCGGACAGGGACGAGGCTACACCTTC. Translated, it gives CASSLGQGRGYTF.

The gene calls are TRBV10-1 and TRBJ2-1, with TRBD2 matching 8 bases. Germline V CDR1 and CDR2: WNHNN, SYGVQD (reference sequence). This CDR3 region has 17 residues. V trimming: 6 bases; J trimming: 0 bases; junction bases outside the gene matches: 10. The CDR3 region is CASSPGGAGASYNEQFF. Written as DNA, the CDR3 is TGCGCCAGCAGCCCCGGGGGAGCGGGGGCCTCCTACAATGAGCAGTTCTTC.

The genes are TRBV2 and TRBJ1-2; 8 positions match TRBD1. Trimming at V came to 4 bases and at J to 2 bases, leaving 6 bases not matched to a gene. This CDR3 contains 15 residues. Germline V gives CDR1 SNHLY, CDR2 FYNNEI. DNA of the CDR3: TGTGCCAGCAGTGGGGACCAGGGGGCAAACTATGGCTACACCTTC. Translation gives CASSGDQGANYGYTF. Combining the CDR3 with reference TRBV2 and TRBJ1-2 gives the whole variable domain EPEVTQTPSHQVTQMGQEVILRCVPISNHLYFYWYRQILGQKVEFLVSFYNNEISEKSEIFDDQFSVERPDGSNFTLKIRSTKLEDSAMYFCASSGDQGANYGYTFGSGTRLTVV.

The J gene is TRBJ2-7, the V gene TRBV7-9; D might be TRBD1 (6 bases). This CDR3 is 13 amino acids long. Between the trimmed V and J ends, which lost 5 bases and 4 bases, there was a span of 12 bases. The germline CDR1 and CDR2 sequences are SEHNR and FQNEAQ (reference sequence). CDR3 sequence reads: CASSRRQGYEQYF. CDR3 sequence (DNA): TGTGCCAGCAGCCGACGTCAGGGGTACGAGCAGTACTTC.

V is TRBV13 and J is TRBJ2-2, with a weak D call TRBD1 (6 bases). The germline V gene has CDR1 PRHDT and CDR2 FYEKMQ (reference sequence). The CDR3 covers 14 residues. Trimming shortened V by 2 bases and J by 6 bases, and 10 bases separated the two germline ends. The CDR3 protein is CASSLQGQSGELFF. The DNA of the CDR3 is TGTGCCAGCAGCTTACAGGGGCAGTCCGGGGAGCTGTTTTTT.